These 16 T cell receptor beta chains came from one sample sequenced in a study of blood T cells in healthy people across ages. Primed by a sample-barcoded 5' primer and a J-beta primer mix, a second PCR proceeded for about 6 to 12 cycles. TCRdb passed the 5' RACE reads through MiXCR, listing each CDR3 protein once. Among around 1.7 million distinct CDR3 sequences listed, approximately 28% were seen once. The sequencing input was blood. These receptors were collected from a woman aged 25 to 39 in good health.

The rearrangement links TRBV9 to TRBJ2-7; maybe TRBD1 (5 bases). The CDR3 contains 15 residues. The V end lost 3 bases, the J end lost 2 bases, and 15 bases lay between the germline ends. Germline V gene lookup returns CDR1 SGDLS and CDR2 YYNGEE. For the CDR3, the DNA is TGTGCCAGCAGCGCCCAGCCTGGGGCGGCCTACGAGCAGTACTTC. This sequence encodes CASSAQPGAAYEQYF. Full variable domain (missing parts from reference TRBV9 and TRBJ2-7): DSGVTQTPKHLITATGQRVTLRCSPRSGDLSVYWYQQSLDQGLQFLIQYYNGEERAKGNILERFSAQQFPDLHSELNLSSLELGDSALYFCASSAQPGAAYEQYFGPGTRLTVT.

This clonotype has more than one count but fewer than ten. This sequence joins TRBV9 and TRBJ1-2; D possibly corresponds to TRBD1 (5 bases). The germline CDR1 and CDR2 sequences are SGDLS and YYNGEE. With 4 bases removed from V and 4 bases from J, the gap between germline ends came to 17 bases. This CDR3 has 15 amino acids. CDR3 loop: CASSPLLGPSYGYTF. The CDR3 coding sequence is TGTGCCAGCAGCCCCCTCCTGGGACCTTCCTATGGCTACACCTTC.

The chain is built from TRBV9 and TRBJ1-1, with 9 bases identical to TRBD1. This CDR3 spans 19 amino acids. The trim removed 5 bases at V and 2 bases at J, leaving 19 bases unmatched. Germline V gene data show CDR1 as SGDLS and CDR2 as YYNGEE. Written as DNA, the CDR3 is TGTGCCAGCAGTACCTCACTGAACACAGGGGGCGAGGACAACACTGAAGCTTTCTTT. Amino acids: CASSTSLNTGGEDNTEAFF.

A note on this clonotype: The conserved phenylalanine or tryptophan is not found at the CDR3 terminus, so this likely reflects a read error. The genes are TRBV7-6 and TRBJ2-7; D is unclear. The J call may be wrong; the DNA end is better matched by TRBJ2-4. Germline loops: CDR1 SGHVS, CDR2 FNYEAQ. The CDR3 runs to 11 residues. The CDR3 region is CASSLRDIQYL. CDR3 nucleotides: TGTGCCAGCAGCCTTCGCGACATTCAGTACCTC.

There are many counts of this clonotype. V usage is TRBV4-1 and J usage is TRBJ1-4; TRBD1 is a possible D gene (5 bases). Germline V lookup: CDR1 MGHRA, CDR2 YSYEKL. The CDR3 runs 16 residues. V was cut by 2 bases and J by 2 bases, with 12 bases left in between. The CDR3, as DNA: TGCGCCAGCAGCCAAAAGACGACAGCCACTAATGAAAAACTGTTTTTT. Translating it yields CASSQKTTATNEKLFF.

The chain recombines TRBV27 with TRBJ1-2, with D perhaps matching TRBD1 (5 bases). CDR3 length: 14 residues. V lost 11 bases and J lost 2, with 18 bases in between. Germline loops: CDR1 MNHEY, CDR2 SMNVEV (reference sequence). CDR3 sequence (DNA): TGTGCCTGCGGAGTGATTGGGGGAAACTATGGCTACACCTTC. It translates to CACGVIGGNYGYTF.

The chain carries TRBV12-3 or TRBV12-4 and TRBJ2-7; D is perhaps TRBD1 (6 bases). CDR3 size: 13 residues. Trimming took 2 bases from V and 10 from J, leaving 15 bases between them. This chain's CDR3 is CASSLRQGLTQYF. In DNA, the CDR3 is TGTGCCAGCAGTTTACGGCAGGGGTTAACCCAGTACTTC.

This clonotype was seen repeatedly, ten times or more. The CDR3 sequence is CSVDPGTNNYGYTF. CDR3 nucleotide sequence: TGCAGCGTTGATCCGGGGACTAATAACTATGGCTACACCTTC. The gene calls are TRBV29-1 and TRBJ1-2, with D maybe TRBD1 (5 bases). This CDR3 is built from 14 residues. Per the germline V gene, CDR1 is SQVTM and CDR2 is ANQGSEA. Deletions cut 3 bases from V and 1 base from J, with 12 bases between.

This clonotype has a count of ten or more. The chain links TRBV5-6 to TRBJ2-7; D is possibly TRBD2 (6 bases). In germline, CDR1 is SGHDT, CDR2 YYEEEE. The V gene lost 2 bases and the J gene lost 0 bases, with 15 bases spanning the gap. This CDR3 spans 16 amino acids. As DNA, the CDR3 is TGTGCCAGCAGCTTCCGTTGGCGGGAAAGCTCCTACGAGCAGTACTTC. Its translation: CASSFRWRESSYEQYF.

This clonotype was counted only a few times. This rearrangement joins TRBV5-5 to TRBJ1-5; perhaps TRBD1 as D (6 bases). Germline values: CDR1 SGHKS, CDR2 YYEKEE (reference sequence). The CDR3 totals 15 residues. Trimming pared 0 bases from V and 8 bases from J, leaving 15 bases between. The CDR3 sequence: CASSLAGTLSEPQHF. The CDR3 DNA reads TGTGCCAGCAGCTTGGCGGGGACACTCTCGGAGCCCCAGCATTTT. Full variable domain (outside the CDR3, taken from reference TRBV5-5 and TRBJ1-5): DAGVTQSPTHLIKTRGQQVTLRCSPISGHKSVSWYQQVLGQGPQFIFQYYEKEERGRGNFPDRFSARQFPNYSSELNVNALLLGDSALYLCASSLAGTLSEPQHFGDGTRLSIL.

V gene TRBV6-6 combines with J gene TRBJ1-5; D remains unclear. The germline gives CDR1 MNHNY, CDR2 SVGAGI (reference sequence). This CDR3 comprises 14 residues. V was pared by 2 bases and J by 3 bases, with 8 bases between. The CDR3 DNA sequence: TGTGCCAGCAGTTACCGGACCTACAATCAGCCCCAGCATTTT. Translation: CASSYRTYNQPQHF.

This clonotype has only a few counts. J is TRBJ2-3 and V is TRBV5-1; D is perhaps TRBD2 (5 bases). Germline CDR1 SGHRS, CDR2 YFSETQ. The germline V and J ends were trimmed by 3 bases and 1 base, with 21 bases remaining between them. The CDR3 is made up of 18 amino acids. The CDR3 DNA reads TGCGCCAGCAGCTCCCGGATACTAGTTTCCGCCCGCACAGATACGCAGTATTTT. It translates to CASSSRILVSARTDTQYF.

This clonotype was observed a handful of times. The chain carries TRBV7-9 and TRBJ2-5; D is perhaps TRBD1 or TRBD2 (5 bases each). The CDR3 totals 15 residues. The ends were cut back, 4 bases at V and 5 bases at J, with 17 bases in the middle. Germline CDR1 SEHNR, CDR2 FQNEAQ (reference sequence). CDR3 region: CASSSGDGRWETQYF. For the CDR3, the DNA is TGTGCCAGCAGCTCCGGGGACGGAAGGTGGGAGACCCAGTACTTC.

The rearrangement uses TRBV12-5 and TRBJ2-5; a weak D match, TRBD1 (5 bases). The J call may not be correct, given that the DNA end is closer to TRBJ2-1. The length of the CDR3 is 11 residues. The V gene's germline CDR1 is LGHNT and CDR2 FRNRAP. Here the CDR3 reads CASGLGQTQFF. The CDR3 nucleotides are TGTGCTAGTGGTTTGGGACAGACCCAGTTCTTC.

The chain uses TRBV2 and TRBJ2-4; weak D call: TRBD1 (6 bases). Germline V gives CDR1 SNHLY, CDR2 FYNNEI. CDR3 length: 13 amino acids. Trimming pared 5 bases from V and 9 bases from J, leaving 14 bases between. CDR3 in amino acids: CASSQQGSVIQYF. The CDR3 DNA sequence: TGTGCCAGCAGTCAACAGGGCTCGGTCATTCAGTACTTC. Full variable domain (remainder filled in from reference TRBV2 and TRBJ2-4): EPEVTQTPSHQVTQMGQEVILRCVPISNHLYFYWYRQILGQKVEFLVSFYNNEISEKSEIFDDQFSVERPDGSNFTLKIRSTKLEDSAMYFCASSQQGSVIQYFGAGTRLSVL.

This clonotype showed up just a few times. The chain employs TRBV5-1 and TRBJ1-2; D is uncertain. V lost 0 bases to trimming and J lost 7 bases, with 13 bases between them. Germline V lookup: CDR1 SGHRS, CDR2 YFSETQ. The CDR3 extends over 14 amino acids. The CDR3 DNA follows: TGCGCCAGCAGCTTGGCCGCCAGGATGCGTGGCTACACCTTC. Translated: CASSLAARMRGYTF. Drawing the rest from reference TRBV5-1 and TRBJ1-2, the complete variable domain is KAGVTQTPRYLIKTRGQQVTLSCSPISGHRSVSWYQQTPGQGLQFLFEYFSETQRNKGNFPGRFSGRQFSNSRSEMNVSTLELGDSALYLCASSLAARMRGYTFGSGTRLTVV.